This TCR beta chain was recorded in a study of blood T cell repertoires in COVID-19. Overall study: The United States, Italy and Spain were the sources of the acute and convalescent COVID-19 samples. PBMCs, B-cell-depleted T cells, or T cells were the source of the cDNA or gDNA that made up the material.

V lost 4 bases, J lost 10 bases, and 7 bases stayed unmatched. The CDR3 runs 14 residues. The germline V gene encodes CDR1 LGHNA and CDR2 YSLEER. Per the original data handling: Cell counts per sample came from amplifying reference gene primers. The protocol was immunoSEQ multiplex PCR, while the TCRdb copy is restricted to in-frame clones and leaves out a portion. The V and J calls and clone size are taken from that table; D and trimming were inferred from the DNA. The sample lists about 270,000 clones; 83% were seen once. The sequence came from a woman aged 45-65 years who had recovered from COVID-19. V gene TRBV4-3 combines with J gene TRBJ2-1; TRBD2 aligns across 10 bases. Sequencing was done on a sample of peripheral blood. CDR3 protein: CASSPQAGGGEQFF. DNA of the CDR3: TGCGCCAGCAGCCCTCAAGCGGGGGGGGGAGAGCAGTTCTTC.